Following are 28 T cell receptor beta chains from one sample sequenced in a study of blood T cell repertoires in COVID-19. The protocol was immunoSEQ multiplex PCR, while the TCRdb copy is restricted to in-frame clones and leaves out a portion. The data contain roughly 570,000 clones, 70% to 90% of them singletons. The source material was peripheral blood. The receptors stem from a woman aged 50 to 60 with COVID-19, enrolled during active disease.

This rearrangement joins TRBV29-1 to TRBJ2-3; possibly TRBD1 for D (6 bases). The germline V gene encodes CDR1 SQVTM and CDR2 ANQGSEA. V was trimmed by 7 bases and J by 7 bases, leaving 21 bases between them. The CDR3 extends over 14 amino acids. DNA of the CDR3: TGCAGCGCCGTCCTTCAGGACAGAGGGAATACGCAGTATTTT. Translated: CSAVLQDRGNTQYF.

The V and J genes are TRBV6-5 and TRBJ2-2, with TRBD2 as a possible D gene (6 bases). This CDR3 is 14 amino acids long. CDR1 is MNHEY and CDR2 is SVGAGI in the germline V gene. The V and J ends lost 6 bases and 4 bases respectively, with 12 bases between them. CDR3 sequence reads: CASRGGPSTGELFF. The CDR3 DNA follows: TGTGCCAGCAGGGGGGGTCCTTCCACCGGGGAGCTGTTTTTT.

CDR3 protein: CASSLDSSQRGYSPLHF. The CDR3, as DNA: TGTGCCAGCAGCTTGGATAGCAGTCAACGCGGTTATTCACCCCTCCACTTT. The chain carries TRBV5-4 and TRBJ1-6; D uncertain. The CDR3 contains 17 residues. V was clipped by 0 bases and J by 8 bases, with 18 bases between them. Germline V CDR1 and CDR2: SGHNT, YYREEE (reference sequence).

This chain joins TRBV15 and TRBJ2-1; 7 bases fit TRBD2. V shed 0 bases, J shed 2 bases, and the junction held 4 bases outside the gene matches. This CDR3 region has 16 residues. Germline CDR1 and CDR2: LNHNV and YYDKDF (reference sequence). CDR3 sequence (DNA): TGTGCCACCAGCAGAGATTGGGGGGGGGCCTACAATGAGCAGTTCTTC. Translated, it gives CATSRDWGGAYNEQFF.

The chain has TRBV6-6 and TRBJ2-4; D possibly corresponds to TRBD1 (5 bases). Trimming shortened V by 4 bases and J by 7 bases, and 11 bases separated the two germline ends. The CDR3 contains 13 residues. CDR1 and CDR2 from the germline V gene are MNHNY and SVGAGI (reference sequence). The CDR3 DNA is TGTGCCAGCAGTTCCCAGGGATTTAACATTCAGTACTTC. Protein sequence: CASSSQGFNIQYF.

This clone was counted once. The same CDR3 can be traced to other DNA sequences in this sample. The CDR3 bases are TGCGCCAGCAGCTTGGAGCAGAACACTGAAGCTTTCTTT. Protein sequence: CASSLEQNTEAFF. The V gene is TRBV5-1, the J gene TRBJ1-1, with no clear D. This CDR3 contains 13 residues. V lost 0 bases to trimming and J lost 1 base, with 4 bases between them. Germline V lookup: CDR1 SGHRS, CDR2 YFSETQ.

This chain joins TRBV5-1 and TRBJ1-6, with D uncertain. CDR1 is SGHRS and CDR2 is YFSETQ in the germline V gene. CDR3 length equals 13 residues. Trimming pared 0 bases from V and 13 bases from J, leaving 11 bases between. Written as DNA, the CDR3 is TGCGCCAGCAGCTTGGAGATGAGGGAGCCCCTCCACTTT. Its translation: CASSLEMREPLHF.

This chain links TRBV18 with TRBJ2-3; D unclear. In germline, CDR1 is KGHSH, CDR2 LQKENI. Trimming cost V 0 bases and J 3 bases, with 10 bases left between them. The CDR3 contains 15 residues. The CDR3 DNA reads TGTGCCAGCTCACCACCCCGCCAGGCGACAGATACGCAGTATTTT. It specifies CASSPPRQATDTQYF.

Regarding this clone: Other DNA sequences in the sample encode the same CDR3. V is TRBV19 and J is TRBJ2-5; TRBD1 might be the D (6 bases). Trimming removed 6 bases from V and 5 bases from J, with 10 bases in between. CDR3 length: 12 amino acids. From germline, CDR1 is LNHDA and CDR2 SQIVND (reference sequence). CDR3 sequence: CASSTTGETQYF. CDR3 sequence (DNA): TGTGCCAGTAGCACAACAGGGGAGACCCAGTACTTC.

The chain links TRBV6-1 to TRBJ2-7, with D tentatively TRBD1 (6 bases). The germline gives CDR1 MNHNS, CDR2 SASEGT. V lost 2 bases, J lost 5 bases, and 13 bases lay in between. CDR3 size: 14 residues. CDR3 DNA sequence: TGTGCCAGCAGTGAAACACAGGGAACCCACGAGCAGTACTTC. The encoded protein is CASSETQGTHEQYF.

The chain carries TRBV30 and TRBJ1-1; D gene ambiguous. This CDR3 contains 13 residues. Germline-derived CDR1 and CDR2 are GTSNPN and SVGIG (reference sequence). Trimming removed 0 bases from V and 4 bases from J, with 9 bases in between. The CDR3 spells CAWSVRGFTEAFF. The DNA of the CDR3 is TGTGCCTGGAGTGTACGGGGTTTCACTGAAGCTTTCTTT.

The chain couples TRBV6-5 to TRBJ1-2; D is uncertain. This CDR3 is 14 amino acids long. V was clipped by 0 bases and J by 2 bases, with 7 bases between them. CDR1 is MNHEY, CDR2 SVGAGI, per germline. The CDR3 spells CASSYSSLNYGYTF. CDR3 bases: TGTGCCAGCAGTTACTCATCCCTAAACTATGGCTACACCTTC.

A single count supports this clone. The chain has TRBV3-1 (or the pseudogene TRBV3-2) and TRBJ2-1, with 11 bases fitting TRBD2. Germline values: CDR1 LGHDT, CDR2 YNNKEL (reference sequence). Trimming at V came to 2 bases and at J to 8 bases, leaving 8 bases not matched to a gene. This CDR3 has 16 amino acids. CDR3 DNA sequence: TGTGCCAGCAGCCAATTTCTAGCGGGGGGCGGACATGAGCAGTTCTTC. Its translation is CASSQFLAGGGHEQFF.

This sequence joins TRBV12-5 and TRBJ2-5; no firm D call. Germline CDR1 reads LGHNT; CDR2 reads FRNRAP. V dropped 4 bases and J dropped 4 bases, with 13 bases sitting between them. The length of the CDR3 is 14 residues. The chain's CDR3 is CASGSSRELETQYF. The CDR3 DNA reads as TGTGCTAGTGGTTCTTCACGCGAGCTAGAGACCCAGTACTTC.

J is TRBJ1-5 and V is TRBV12-5; D is possibly TRBD1 (5 bases). Per the germline V gene, CDR1 is LGHNT and CDR2 is FRNRAP. Trimming stripped 1 base from V and 7 bases from J, with 14 bases between. This CDR3 is 15 amino acids long. CDR3 DNA: TGTGCTAGTGGTTTGGCGTACATGGGGCGGCAGCCCCAGCATTTT. Translated, it gives CASGLAYMGRQPQHF.

The chain employs TRBV7-6 and TRBJ2-7, with TRBD1 matching 7 bases. Germline V gene data show CDR1 as SGHVS and CDR2 as FNYEAQ. This CDR3 region has 15 residues. V shed 3 bases, J shed 0 bases, and the junction held 5 bases outside the gene matches. Here the CDR3 DNA reads TGTGCCAGCAGCTTCGACAGGGCCCGCTCCTACGAGCAGTACTTC. It encodes CASSFDRARSYEQYF.

The V call is TRBV30, the J call TRBJ1-2, with 11 nucleotides matching TRBD1. The CDR3 is made up of 12 amino acids. CDR1 is GTSNPN, CDR2 SVGIG, per germline (reference sequence). V was pared by 5 bases and J by 8 bases, with 4 bases of the junction left unmatched. The CDR3: CAWGQGAQGYTF. In DNA form, the CDR3 reads TGTGCCTGGGGACAGGGGGCGCAAGGCTACACCTTC.

The J gene is TRBJ2-4, the V gene TRBV7-3; possible D gene TRBD1, 6 bases. The V gene's germline CDR1 is SGHTA and CDR2 FQGTGA. CDR3 length equals 19 residues. Trimming removed 0 bases from V and 1 base from J, with 19 bases in between. CDR3 sequence reads: CASSLTRGGTSKAKNIQYF. In nucleotides, the CDR3 is TGTGCCAGCAGCTTAACGAGAGGGGGAACTTCCAAGGCCAAAAACATTCAGTACTTC.

This chain connects TRBV5-6 to TRBJ1-3, with D unresolved. Trimming took 3 bases from V and 4 from J, leaving 11 bases between them. This CDR3 region has 14 residues. The germline V gene has CDR1 SGHDT and CDR2 YYEEEE. CDR3 sequence: CASSSRGSGNTIYF. CDR3 bases: TGTGCCAGCAGCTCAAGAGGTTCAGGAAACACCATATATTTT.

The chain couples TRBV3-1 (or the pseudogene TRBV3-2) to TRBJ1-5; D gene uncertain. Trimming took 0 bases from V and 7 from J, leaving 13 bases between them. This CDR3 is 15 amino acids long. Germline CDR1 LGHDT, CDR2 YNNKEL (reference sequence). The CDR3 sequence is CASSQDAGSRQPQHF. CDR3 nucleotides: TGTGCCAGCAGCCAAGATGCGGGGTCTCGGCAGCCCCAGCATTTT.

This clone has only a few counts. The J gene is TRBJ1-2, the V gene TRBV7-9; 7 bases are shared with TRBD1. J gave up 8 bases and V 2 bases, and 8 bases lay outside the gene matches. The CDR3 totals 14 residues. CDR1 and CDR2 from the germline V gene are SEHNR and FQNEAQ (reference sequence). Here the CDR3 DNA reads TGTGCCAGCAGCTTAACGCTCGGACAGGACGGCTACACCTTC. It is translated as CASSLTLGQDGYTF.

As for this clone: The same CDR3 can be traced to other DNA sequences in this sample. The chain couples TRBV27 to TRBJ2-7; no clear D. Germline V gene lookup returns CDR1 MNHEY and CDR2 SMNVEV (reference sequence). This CDR3 has 12 amino acids. V was shortened by 3 bases and J by 4 bases, with 7 bases between the two germline ends. As DNA, the CDR3 is TGTGCCAGCAGTTTCTCAGGTTACGAGCAGTACTTC. It codes for CASSFSGYEQYF.

Written as DNA, the CDR3 is TGTGCCAGCAGCCCCAGGGGCAATCAGCCCCAGCATTTT. Protein product: CASSPRGNQPQHF. This rearrangement joins TRBV6-5 to TRBJ1-5; tentatively, D is TRBD1 (5 bases). V was trimmed by 6 bases and J by 2 bases, leaving 8 bases between them. The CDR3 extends over 13 amino acids. In germline, CDR1 is MNHEY, CDR2 SVGAGI.

This chain joins TRBV7-7 and TRBJ2-3, with TRBD2 matching over 9 bases. CDR1 is SSHAT, CDR2 FNYEAQ, per germline (reference sequence). The CDR3 runs 15 residues. Unmatched junction bases numbered 2, after V lost 1 base and J lost 3 bases. The DNA of the CDR3 is TGTGCCAGCAGCTTAGGCGGGGGGGGTACAGATACGCAGTATTTT. It specifies CASSLGGGGTDTQYF.

Of note for this clone: Additional DNA sequences in this sample encode the identical CDR3. The CDR3 region is CASSLGGPYEQYF. CDR3 bases: TGTGCCAGCAGTTTAGGGGGGCCCTACGAGCAGTACTTC. The chain carries TRBV12-3 or TRBV12-4 and TRBJ2-7; possibly TRBD1 for D (6 bases). V shed 1 base and J shed 2 bases, with 6 bases lying between them. This CDR3 has 13 amino acids.

This clone was picked up a small number of times. The J gene is TRBJ1-2, the V gene TRBV30; 8 nucleotides line up with TRBD1. CDR3 length: 13 amino acids. With 0 bases clipped from V and 6 bases from J, the junction kept 3 bases outside the gene matches. Per the germline V gene, CDR1 is GTSNPN and CDR2 is SVGIG (reference sequence). The CDR3 DNA sequence: TGTGCCTGGAGTGTTGGACAGGGCCATGGCTACACCTTC. Its protein product is CAWSVGQGHGYTF.

Turning to this clone: This sample also contains other DNA sequences that code for the same CDR3. This sequence joins TRBV3-1 (or the pseudogene TRBV3-2) and TRBJ2-3; TRBD1 is a possible D gene (5 bases). This CDR3 has 15 amino acids. The V end lost 1 base, the J end lost 1 base, and 9 bases lay between the germline ends. CDR1 is LGHDT and CDR2 is YNNKEL in the germline V gene (reference sequence). CDR3 loop: CASSQGGGGTDTQYF. CDR3 nucleotide sequence: TGTGCCAGCAGCCAAGGGGGCGGCGGCACAGATACGCAGTATTTT.

The DNA for the CDR3 is TGTGCCAGCAGTGCGCTTATGGGGGGGTTCAGCGACGAGCAGTACTTC. Its protein is CASSALMGGFSDEQYF. The rearrangement uses TRBV25-1 and TRBJ2-7; 7 bases map to TRBD2. The CDR3 runs to 16 residues. CDR1 and CDR2 from the germline V gene are MGHDK and SYGVNS. With V trimmed by 4 bases and J by 5 bases, 14 bases remained unmatched.